This entry is about one TCR beta chain. Its specificity is not known. This entry is derived from a study of metastatic and nonmetastatic thyroid tumors. On the study more broadly: From malignant and benign thyroid patients, repertoires in blood and in tumor or nodule tissue were compared.

Germline V gene data show CDR1 as DFQATT and CDR2 as SNEGSKA (reference sequence). Trimming pared 2 bases from V and 4 bases from J, leaving 15 bases between. The CDR3 is 15 amino acids. Whole-study findings and limits: The reported finding was significantly higher TCR beta diversity in malignant thyroid tumors relative to benign nodules, in blood and tumor.

Per the study methods: CDR3 differences across clinicopathological groups were used to build a distant-metastasis classifier for papillary thyroid cancer. TCRdb reprocessed the PCR reads via MiXCR. For this entry, the V and J calls and clone size follow TCRdb and not the study's own pipeline. The sample has about 15,000 clones, 30% to 35% seen once. Each patient went into thyroid surgery without having received any treatment. The sequenced sample was blood. The chain has TRBV20-1 and TRBJ2-1; TRBD2 might be the D (6 bases). The source of this sequence is a female donor with papillary thyroid cancer or a benign thyroid nodule (not recorded which). Some clones in this sample may be carry-over from other donors' samples. CDR3 protein: CSARWHQGLYNEQFF. CDR3 nucleotide sequence: TGCAGTGCTAGATGGCACCAAGGACTATACAATGAGCAGTTCTTC.